The sequence of this T cell receptor beta chain was determined in a study of T cell responses to AZD1222 COVID-19 vaccine. Study summary: Second-dose intervals of approximately 4 or approximately 12 weeks were pooled.

CDR1 SQVTM and CDR2 ANQGSEA come from the germline V gene. The CDR3 has 14 amino acids. Deletions cut 6 bases from V and 0 bases from J, with 15 bases between. The data were produced by immunoSEQ multiplex PCR, yet TCRdb's version contains in-frame clones alone and is incomplete. The top ten hold 6.5% to 8% of the sample, which has 60,000 to 65,000 clones, around 84% seen once. Material: peripheral blood, obtained on day 0 of AZD1222 vaccination. The sequence was obtained from an adult in good health. V and J are TRBV29-1 and TRBJ2-7, with D possibly matching TRBD1 (6 bases). The CDR3 protein is CSVLGHGSSYEQYF. The DNA for the CDR3 is TGCAGCGTCCTGGGACATGGGAGCTCCTACGAGCAGTACTTC.